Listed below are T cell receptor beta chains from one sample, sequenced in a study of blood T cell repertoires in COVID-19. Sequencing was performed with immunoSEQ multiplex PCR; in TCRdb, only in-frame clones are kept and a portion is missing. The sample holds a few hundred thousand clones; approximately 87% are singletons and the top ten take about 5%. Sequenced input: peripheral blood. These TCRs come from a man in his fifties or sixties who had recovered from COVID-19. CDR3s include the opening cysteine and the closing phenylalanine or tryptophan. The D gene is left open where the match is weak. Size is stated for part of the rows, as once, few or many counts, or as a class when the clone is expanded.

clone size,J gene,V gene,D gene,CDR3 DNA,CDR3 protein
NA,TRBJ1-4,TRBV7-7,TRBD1,TGTGCTAGCAGCCCGACAGGGGGTTGGGGAGAAAAACTGTTTTTT,CASSPTGGWGEKLFF
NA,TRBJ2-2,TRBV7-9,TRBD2,TGTGCCATCCCGCCGGGACTAGACCCCACCGGGGAGCTGTTTTTT,CAIPPGLDPTGELFF
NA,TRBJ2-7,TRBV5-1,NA,TGCGCCAGCAGCTTTTCTGTGTTGGGAGCGGCTTACGAGCAGTACTTC,CASSFSVLGAAYEQYF
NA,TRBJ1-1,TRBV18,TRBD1,TGTGCCAGCTCACAAGACAGGGGCCGGGTGAACACTGAAGCTTTCTTT,CASSQDRGRVNTEAFF
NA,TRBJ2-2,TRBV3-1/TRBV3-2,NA,TGTGCCAGCAACGAACGGGGCACCGGGGAGCTGTTTTTT,CASNERGTGELFF
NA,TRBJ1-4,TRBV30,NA,TGTGCCTGGAGGTCGGGGGGGTGGGAAAAACTGTTTTTT,CAWRSGGWEKLFF
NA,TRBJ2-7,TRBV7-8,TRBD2,TGTGCCAGCAGCGTACGGGGACTAGCGGGGTACGAGCAGTACTTC,CASSVRGLAGYEQYF
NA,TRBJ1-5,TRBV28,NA,TGTGCCAGCAGTAGGACGGGACTTGGGGGAACCTATAGCAATCAGCCCCAGCATTTT,CASSRTGLGGTYSNQPQHF
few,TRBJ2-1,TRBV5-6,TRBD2,TGTGCCAGCAGCCGATCGGAGGGACTAGCGATTAACAATGAGCAGTTCTTC,CASSRSEGLAINNEQFF
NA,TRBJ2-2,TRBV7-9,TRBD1,TGTGCCAGCAGCTTCCCCCGGGACAGACCCCCGAACACCGGGGAGCTGTTTTTT,CASSFPRDRPPNTGELFF
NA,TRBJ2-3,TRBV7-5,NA,TGTGTCAGAAACCATACCCCGACTAGCTTTTCCCCAGATACGCAGTATTTT,CVRNHTPTSFSPDTQYF
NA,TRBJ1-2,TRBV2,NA,TGTGCCAGCAGACAGGTGCCTTATGGCTACACCTTC,CASRQVPYGYTF
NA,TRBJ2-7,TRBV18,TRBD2,TGTGCCAGCTCACGGCGTCAGGCTAGCGGGAGCGACGAGCAGTACTTC,CASSRRQASGSDEQYF
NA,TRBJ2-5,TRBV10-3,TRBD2,TGTGCCACCGGGGCTAGCGGGAGGATAGAGACCCAGTACTTC,CATGASGRIETQYF
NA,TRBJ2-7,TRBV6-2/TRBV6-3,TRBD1,TGTGCCAGCAGCCCGATGACAGGGATACTTCGCGAGCAGTACTTC,CASSPMTGILREQYF